This TCR beta chain came from a study of blood T cell repertoires in COVID-19. Study details: Samples taken during acute and convalescent COVID-19 were collected in the United States, Italy and Spain. Sample material is recorded as cDNA or gDNA derived from T cells, B-cell-depleted T cells, or PBMCs.

In the original workflow: Reference gene primers were amplified, and this amplification served to estimate nucleated cell counts. Assay: immunoSEQ multiplex PCR; the TCRdb copy retains only in-frame clones and omits some. From that table come the V and J calls and clone size; the DNA was used to work out D and trimming. Among about 140,000 clones listed, around 83% were seen once. Looked up from germline, CDR1 is KGHSH and CDR2 is LQKENI. V shed 2 bases and J 6 bases; nucleotides not matched to a gene: 7. The CDR3 has 15 amino acids. The source is a human donor in a cohort sampled during active COVID-19. Sample: peripheral blood. The chain employs TRBV18 and TRBJ2-3; 8 nucleotides agree with TRBD2. As DNA, the CDR3 is TGTGCCAGCTCACCAGCAGCGGGAGTTTCCGATACGCAGTATTTT. It translates to CASSPAAGVSDTQYF.